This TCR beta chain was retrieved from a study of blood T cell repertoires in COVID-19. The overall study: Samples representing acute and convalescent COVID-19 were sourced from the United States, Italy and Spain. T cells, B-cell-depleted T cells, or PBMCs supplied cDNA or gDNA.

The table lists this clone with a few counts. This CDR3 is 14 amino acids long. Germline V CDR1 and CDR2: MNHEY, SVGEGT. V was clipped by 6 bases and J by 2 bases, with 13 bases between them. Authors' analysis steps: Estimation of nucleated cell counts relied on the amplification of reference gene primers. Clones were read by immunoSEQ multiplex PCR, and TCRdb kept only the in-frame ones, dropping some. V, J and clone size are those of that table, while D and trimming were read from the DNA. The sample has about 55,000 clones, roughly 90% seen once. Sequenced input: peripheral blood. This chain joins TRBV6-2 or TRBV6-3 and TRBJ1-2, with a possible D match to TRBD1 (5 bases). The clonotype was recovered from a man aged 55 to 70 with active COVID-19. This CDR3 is CASSPSGVNYGYTF. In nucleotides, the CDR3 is TGTGCCAGCAGCCCCTCGGGGGTAAACTATGGCTACACCTTC.